This T cell receptor beta chain was sequenced for a study of T cells in Graves' hyperthyroidism and ophthalmopathy. Amplified TCR beta CDR3 regions came from RNA transcripts. HTBI primers were used for first-round RT-PCR of the TCR CDR3. TCRdb called the multiplex PCR reads again in MiXCR, with one record for every CDR3 protein. The sample gives approximately 870,000 distinct CDR3 sequences, about two fifths of which show up once; more than 7% is in the top ten. This TCR was sampled from a man between 18 and 35 years old with Graves' hyperthyroidism. The source material was blood.

The CDR3 protein is CASSKDRASMTGELFF. The CDR3 DNA is TGTGCCAGCAGTAAAGATCGGGCCAGTATGACCGGGGAGCTGTTTTTT. The J gene is TRBJ2-2, the V gene TRBV25-1; the D is unclear. V was cut by 5 bases and J by 5 bases, with 18 bases left in between. From germline, CDR1 is MGHDK and CDR2 SYGVNS. The CDR3 loop spans 16 amino acids.